This T cell receptor beta chain was obtained from a study of blood T cell repertoires in COVID-19. On the study more broadly: Whether acute or convalescent, the COVID-19 samples came from the United States, Italy and Spain. The cDNA or gDNA used as material had been derived from T cells, B-cell-depleted T cells, or PBMCs.

CDR3 length: 14 residues. Trimming cost V 5 bases and J 5 bases; bases outside gene matches: 5. The germline gives CDR1 MNHEY, CDR2 SVGAGI. In the source study's methods: Counts of nucleated cells, estimated from reference gene primer amplification, were obtained. Generated by immunoSEQ multiplex PCR, the TCRdb table keeps only in-frame clones and is missing some. That table is the source of V, J and clone size, and D and trimming were worked out from the DNA. This sample carries about 330,000 clones, roughly 86% of them seen once, and the ten largest clones take under 5.5%. The receptor was isolated from a woman aged 25-40 years who had recovered from COVID-19. Sequencing was performed on PBMCs or T cells enriched from blood (not recorded which). The V gene is TRBV6-5, the J gene TRBJ2-5; 10 bases are a match to TRBD2. Here the CDR3 DNA reads TGTGCCAGCAGTCAACTAGCGGGGCGGGAGACCCAGTACTTC. This translates into CASSQLAGRETQYF.